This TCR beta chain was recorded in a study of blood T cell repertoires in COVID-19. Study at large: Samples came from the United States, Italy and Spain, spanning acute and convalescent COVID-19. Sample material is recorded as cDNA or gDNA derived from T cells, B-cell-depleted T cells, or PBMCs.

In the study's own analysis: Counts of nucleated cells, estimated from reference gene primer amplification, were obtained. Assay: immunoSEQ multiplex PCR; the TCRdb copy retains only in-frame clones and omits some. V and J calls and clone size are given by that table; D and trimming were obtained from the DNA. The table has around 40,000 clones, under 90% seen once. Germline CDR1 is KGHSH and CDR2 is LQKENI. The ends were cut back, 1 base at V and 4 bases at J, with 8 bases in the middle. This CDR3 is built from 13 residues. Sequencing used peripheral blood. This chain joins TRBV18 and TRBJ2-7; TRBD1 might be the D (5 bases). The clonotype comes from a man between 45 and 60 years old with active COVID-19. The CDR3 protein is CASSPRGLYEQYF. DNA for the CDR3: TGTGCCAGCTCACCACGGGGCTTGTACGAGCAGTACTTC.